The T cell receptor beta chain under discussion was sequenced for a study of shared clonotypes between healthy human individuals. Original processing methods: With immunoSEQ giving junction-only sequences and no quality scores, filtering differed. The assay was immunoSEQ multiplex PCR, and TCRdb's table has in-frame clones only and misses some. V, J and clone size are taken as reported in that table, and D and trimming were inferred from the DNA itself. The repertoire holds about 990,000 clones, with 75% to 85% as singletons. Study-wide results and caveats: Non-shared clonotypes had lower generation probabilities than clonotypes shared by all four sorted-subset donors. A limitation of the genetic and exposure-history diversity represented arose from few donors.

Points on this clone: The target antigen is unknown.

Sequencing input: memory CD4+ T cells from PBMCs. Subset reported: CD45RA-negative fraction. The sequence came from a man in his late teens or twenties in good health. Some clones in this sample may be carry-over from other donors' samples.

CDR3 protein: CASTQNAPGSGHGEQYF. CDR3 DNA sequence: TGTGCCAGCACCCAAAACGCTCCAGGGTCAGGGCACGGCGAGCAGTACTTC. The genes are TRBV18 and TRBJ2-7; perhaps TRBD1 as D (5 bases). The CDR3 spans 17 residues. Germline CDR1 reads KGHSH; CDR2 reads LQKENI. V was clipped by 8 bases and J by 6 bases, with 29 bases between them.